This is a list of T cell receptor beta chains from one sample in a study of T cell responses to AZD1222 COVID-19 vaccine. Sequencing used immunoSEQ multiplex PCR; TCRdb keeps in-frame clones, though not all of them. The sample records around 120,000 clones, approximately 85% being singletons. Source: peripheral blood, taken on day 0 of MenACWY control vaccination. These receptor sequences come from an adult in good health. Both conserved end residues are part of each CDR3. A D gene is named only where the DNA matches it firmly. Clone size is stated in some rows and not others, as once, few, many or a class when expanded.

j_call,d_call,v_call,clone_size,cdr3_nt,cdr3_aa
TRBJ1-5,TRBD1,TRBV14,once,TGTGCCAGCAGCCAAGGGGGACAGGGGAATCAGCCCCAGCATTTT,CASSQGGQGNQPQHF
TRBJ2-7,TRBD1,TRBV5-4,-,TGTGCCAGCAGCACCGGTCGGACAGGGCTCAACGAGCAGTACTTC,CASSTGRTGLNEQYF
TRBJ1-5,-,TRBV2,-,TGTGCCAGCCAGCTCAGGGAATCTCGGAATCAGCCCCAGCATTTT,CASQLRESRNQPQHF
TRBJ1-3,-,TRBV28,few,TGTGCCAGCAGTTTATTGGGGTCTGGAAACACCATATATTTT,CASSLLGSGNTIYF
TRBJ1-4,TRBD1,TRBV7-2,-,TGTGCCAGCAGCTTCACAGGGGCAACTAATGAAAAACTGTTTTTT,CASSFTGATNEKLFF
TRBJ1-4,-,TRBV28,once,TGTGCCACTGAGGTCCCGAGAGATGAAAAACTGTTTTTT,CATEVPRDEKLFF
TRBJ2-1,-,TRBV7-3,-,TGTGCCAGCAGCTTAGTCGGAGGACGGTGGAATGAGCAGTTCTTC,CASSLVGGRWNEQFF
TRBJ2-7,TRBD1,TRBV24-1,-,TGTGCCACCAGTGAGTCGGGACAGGCGATCCAGCAGTACTTC,CATSESGQAIQQYF
TRBJ1-1,-,TRBV5-1,-,TGCGCCAGCAGCTTGGGGATGGGGAGTAACACTGAAGCTTTCTTT,CASSLGMGSNTEAFF
TRBJ2-2,-,TRBV7-9,-,TGTGCCAGCAGCTTAGGGGCGAACACCGGGGAGCTGTTTTTT,CASSLGANTGELFF
TRBJ1-1,-,TRBV7-3,-,TGTGCCAGCAGCCCAGGGGCAGTAACTGAAGCTTTCTTT,CASSPGAVTEAFF
TRBJ2-3,-,TRBV9,-,TGTGCCAGCAGCGCACAGGGTGGAGATACGCAGTATTTT,CASSAQGGDTQYF
TRBJ1-1,TRBD1,TRBV7-9,-,TGTGCCAGCAGCTTAGGACAGGGTGAAGCTTTCTTT,CASSLGQGEAFF
TRBJ1-3,-,TRBV18,once,TGTGCCAGCTCACCACCGGGGCGGCAGAATTCTGGAAACACCATATATTTT,CASSPPGRQNSGNTIYF
TRBJ1-2,TRBD1,TRBV29-1,-,TGCAGCGACAGGGGGAACGGCTACACCTTC,CSDRGNGYTF
TRBJ1-3,TRBD1,TRBV7-9,-,TGTGCCAGCAGACCCGGGACAGGGTTCCGAAACACCATATATTTT,CASRPGTGFRNTIYF
TRBJ1-2,-,TRBV3-1/TRBV3-2,-,TGTGCCAGCAGCCAAGATTGGCGTGGCTACACCTTC,CASSQDWRGYTF
TRBJ2-7,-,TRBV2,-,TGTGCCAGCAGCAACTCCTACGAGCAGTACTTC,CASSNSYEQYF
TRBJ2-3,-,TRBV3-1/TRBV3-2,-,TGTGCCAGCAGCTTGAGAGGCCCAGATACGCAGTATTTT,CASSLRGPDTQYF
TRBJ2-7,-,TRBV7-3,-,TGTGCCAGCAGCTTCGTTGGGGCGGGTCATCCCTACGAGCAGTACTTC,CASSFVGAGHPYEQYF
TRBJ1-5,-,TRBV6-5,-,TGTGCCAGCAGTCGGGACGGCAATCAGCCCCAGCATTTT,CASSRDGNQPQHF
TRBJ2-3,-,TRBV7-2,-,TGTGCCAGCAGCTTTCAGGGGCCCCCGCAAGATACGCAGTATTTT,CASSFQGPPQDTQYF
TRBJ2-7,-,TRBV6-2/TRBV6-3,-,TGTGCCAGCAGTTCCGGGACGGAGCGTAGGTACTTC,CASSSGTERRYF
TRBJ1-2,-,TRBV9,-,TGTGCCAGCAGCCTTTTTTTATCGGGGAGTCGTGGCTACACCTTC,CASSLFLSGSRGYTF
TRBJ2-7,TRBD1,TRBV7-2,-,TGTGCCAGCAGCTTAGTGGACAGGGCTCACGAGCAGTACTTC,CASSLVDRAHEQYF
TRBJ2-7,-,TRBV27,-,TGTGCCAGCAGTTTTGGCCAGTCCTACGAGCAGTACTTC,CASSFGQSYEQYF
TRBJ1-1,-,TRBV7-8,-,TGTGCCAGCAGCCGTTTTCGGACTGAAGCTTTCTTT,CASSRFRTEAFF
TRBJ2-5,TRBD1,TRBV29-1,-,TGCAGCATAGGGGGCAGGCCGAAAGAGACCCAGTACTTC,CSIGGRPKETQYF
TRBJ1-1,-,TRBV10-3,-,TGTGCCATCAGTGGCACAGGGAACACTGAAGCTTTCTTT,CAISGTGNTEAFF
TRBJ2-7,TRBD1,TRBV7-2,-,TGTGCCAGCAAACGGGACAGGGGGGACTACGAGCAGTACTTC,CASKRDRGDYEQYF
TRBJ1-6,-,TRBV6-6,-,TGTGCCAGCAGGGCGGGAGGGAATAATTCACCCCTCCACTTT,CASRAGGNNSPLHF
TRBJ2-1,-,TRBV27,-,TGTGCCAGCGGCAACTCACTAGGATCATATGAGCAGTTCTTC,CASGNSLGSYEQFF
TRBJ2-2,-,TRBV12-1,-,TGTGCCAGCACCCTTCTCCGGGGTCGGGCTAACACCGGGGAGCTGTTTTTT,CASTLLRGRANTGELFF
TRBJ2-5,TRBD2,TRBV4-2,few,TGTGCCAGCAGCGGACTAGCGGGGGCAGAGACCCAGTACTTC,CASSGLAGAETQYF
TRBJ1-6,-,TRBV7-9,-,TGTGCCAGCAGCTTCGGGGGTGAGGGAGTGGCACCCCTCCACTTT,CASSFGGEGVAPLHF
TRBJ1-2,-,TRBV7-2,few,TGTGCCAGCAGCTTAGACCAGGGTAGCTACACCTTC,CASSLDQGSYTF
TRBJ2-3,TRBD1,TRBV28,-,TGTGCCAGCAGTTTAGACAGGGTAAAGACAGATACGCAGTATTTT,CASSLDRVKTDTQYF
TRBJ2-7,TRBD2,TRBV19,-,TGTGCCAGTAGGAAAAGCGGGGGCAGCTCCTACGAGCAGTACTTC,CASRKSGGSSYEQYF
TRBJ2-3,-,TRBV11-2,-,TGTGCCAGCAGCCGCTACGGGGGTTACACAGATACGCAGTATTTT,CASSRYGGYTDTQYF
TRBJ1-2,-,TRBV28,few,TGTGCCAGCAGCCGGGGGGGCAGTTCTAACTATGGCTACACCTTC,CASSRGGSSNYGYTF
TRBJ1-2,TRBD1,TRBV7-3,once,TGTGCCAGCAGCTTAAACCCGCGGGGGACAGAGATCACGGGCTACACCTTC,CASSLNPRGTEITGYTF
TRBJ2-1,-,TRBV6-5,-,TGTGCCAGCAGCCGGAGGGCGGCATACAATGAGCAGTTCTTC,CASSRRAAYNEQFF
TRBJ2-4,-,TRBV5-6,once,TGTGCCAGCAGCTTGGTGAGGAGGGGAGCCAAAAACATTCAGTACTTC,CASSLVRRGAKNIQYF
TRBJ2-3,-,TRBV6-6,-,TGTGCCAGCAGTTACTCTTGGACAGCCACAGATACGCAGTATTTT,CASSYSWTATDTQYF
TRBJ2-3,TRBD2,TRBV5-4,-,TGTGCCAGCAGCCCTAGCGGGGGGGCCACAGATACGCAGTATTTT,CASSPSGGATDTQYF
TRBJ1-3,TRBD1,TRBV5-1,-,TGCGCCAGCAGCTCAGGCGGGACAGGGGCTTTCCCCTCTGGAAACACCATATATTTT,CASSSGGTGAFPSGNTIYF
TRBJ2-1,TRBD2,TRBV11-2,-,TGTGCCAGCAGCTTAGGACTAGCGGGAAGGTGGCAGTTCTTC,CASSLGLAGRWQFF
TRBJ1-2,TRBD1,TRBV30,-,TGTGCCTGGACAGTGTATGGGGGACAGAGCGGCTACACCTTC,CAWTVYGGQSGYTF
TRBJ2-3,-,TRBV4-3,-,TGCGCCAGCAGCCAAGATCCGGGGAAAGATACGCAGTATTTT,CASSQDPGKDTQYF
TRBJ2-7,TRBD1,TRBV2,once,TGTGCCAGCAGGACAGGGAACCCTCCCTACGAGCAGTACTTC,CASRTGNPPYEQYF
TRBJ2-7,-,TRBV5-6,-,TGTGCCAGCAGGGGTGTCCGGGACCTAGCCCCCTACGAGCAGTACTTC,CASRGVRDLAPYEQYF
TRBJ2-5,-,TRBV19,once,TGTGCCAGTAGTTCCTACCAAGAGACCCAGTACTTC,CASSSYQETQYF
TRBJ1-2,-,TRBV2,-,TGTGCCAGCAGTGAAAATTGGGGGAACTATGGCTACACCTTC,CASSENWGNYGYTF
TRBJ2-2,-,TRBV9,-,TGTGCCAGCAGCGTTGCCGGGGACAACACCGGGGAGCTGTTTTTT,CASSVAGDNTGELFF
TRBJ2-1,TRBD1,TRBV7-9,-,TGTGCCAGCAGCTTAAGGCCTTATAGAGGGGGCTTCTCCTACAATGAGCAGTTCTTC,CASSLRPYRGGFSYNEQFF
TRBJ2-7,-,TRBV3-1/TRBV3-2,-,TGTGCCAGCAGCCAAGCAGGGGCCGGCATCTACGAGCAGTACTTC,CASSQAGAGIYEQYF
TRBJ2-1,-,TRBV11-2,-,TGTGCCAGCAGCTTAGATTTTGGCGGGGATGAGCAGTTCTTC,CASSLDFGGDEQFF